The text below deals with one T cell receptor beta chain. This entry belongs to a study of blood T cell repertoires in COVID-19. Study overall: Whether acute or convalescent, the COVID-19 samples came from the United States, Italy and Spain. Sample material is recorded as cDNA or gDNA derived from T cells, B-cell-depleted T cells, or PBMCs.

The trim removed 3 bases at V and 8 bases at J, leaving 8 bases unmatched. The CDR3 runs to 14 residues. Germline CDR1 DFQATT, CDR2 SNEGSKA (reference sequence). Per the original methods: Amplification from reference gene primers served as the basis for estimated nucleated cell counts. Clones were read by immunoSEQ multiplex PCR, and TCRdb kept only the in-frame ones, dropping some. V, J and clone size are those of that table, while D and trimming were read from the DNA. This table has a few hundred thousand clones, approximately 81% appearing once. Sample: peripheral blood. The clonotype comes from a woman in her late teens or twenties with acute or convalescent COVID-19. This chain links TRBV20-1 with TRBJ2-1; 9 bases are shared with TRBD2. CDR3 residues: CSASGASGKDEQFF. CDR3 nucleotides: TGCAGTGCTAGTGGGGCTAGCGGGAAGGATGAGCAGTTCTTC.